The 28 T cell receptor beta chains in this list originate from one sample, sequenced in a study of cytomegalovirus exposure and HLA in healthy donors. The PCR ran on 60 Vbeta and 13 Jbeta primers. Sequenced by immunoSEQ multiplex PCR; TCRdb stores in-frame clones only, minus some. The table shows hundreds of thousands of clones, with 82% occurring only once. The material sequenced was PBMCs. All receptors derive from a man aged 35-49 years in good health and CMV-seropositive.

The V and J genes are TRBV7-9 and TRBJ2-6; a weak D match, TRBD1 (6 bases). Deletions cut 5 bases from V and 3 bases from J, with 11 bases between. This CDR3 spans 15 amino acids. Looked up from germline, CDR1 is SEHNR and CDR2 is FQNEAQ (reference sequence). The CDR3 region has the DNA TGTGCCAGCAGCAACAGGGCGGATGGGGCCAACGTCCTGACTTTC. Encoded protein: CASSNRADGANVLTF. The entire variable domain, with the rest obtained from reference TRBV7-9 and TRBJ2-6, is as follows: DTGVSQNPRHKITKRGQNVTFRCDPISEHNRLYWYRQTLGQGPEFLTYFQNEAQLEKSRLLSDRFSAERPKGSFSTLEIQRTEQGDSAMYLCASSNRADGANVLTFGAGSRLTVL.

The rearrangement links TRBV4-1 to TRBJ1-4; tentative D call: TRBD1 (6 bases). The germline V gene encodes CDR1 MGHRA and CDR2 YSYEKL. V lost 3 bases and J lost 0, with 14 bases in between. The CDR3 sequence is 17 residues long. For the CDR3, the DNA is TGCGCCAGCAGCCACCTTGGGACAAGTACAACTAATGAAAAACTGTTTTTT. It yields the protein CASSHLGTSTTNEKLFF.

The rearrangement uses TRBV19 and TRBJ1-5; D call uncertain. CDR1 is LNHDA and CDR2 is SQIVND in the germline V gene (reference sequence). The CDR3 consists of 13 residues. Trimming stripped 7 bases from V and 6 bases from J, with 13 bases between. The CDR3 sequence: CASMGSGFQPQHF. The CDR3 bases are TGTGCCAGTATGGGGAGCGGTTTTCAGCCCCAGCATTTT.

The genes are TRBV10-1 and TRBJ1-1; 8 bases map to TRBD1. The CDR3 totals 14 residues. In germline, CDR1 is WNHNN, CDR2 SYGVQD (reference sequence). Trimming at V came to 6 bases and at J to 1 base, leaving 4 bases not matched to a gene. The CDR3 is CASSRDRWNTEAFF. The CDR3 nucleotides read TGCGCCAGCAGCCGGGACAGGTGGAACACTGAAGCTTTCTTT.

CDR3 sequence: CASSWTSGYTQYF. CDR3 coding DNA: TGTGCCAGCAGCTGGACTAGCGGTTATACGCAGTATTTT. This chain connects TRBV6-5 to TRBJ2-3; 10 bases are a match to TRBD2. Germline loops: CDR1 MNHEY, CDR2 SVGAGI. The CDR3 runs to 13 residues. J gave up 7 bases and V 6 bases, and 4 bases lay outside the gene matches.

The chain joins TRBV6-5 to TRBJ2-3, with D possibly TRBD2 on 6 matching bases. Germline CDR1 MNHEY, CDR2 SVGAGI. The V end lost 8 bases, the J end lost 8 bases, and 8 bases lay between the germline ends. This CDR3 spans 10 amino acids. CDR3 in amino acids: CASGDFTQYF. The CDR3 DNA follows: TGTGCCAGCGGGGACTTTACGCAGTATTTT.

The chain couples TRBV19 to TRBJ1-2; 10 nucleotides line up with TRBD1. The V and J ends lost 7 bases and 3 bases, in that order; junction bases with no gene match: 8. The CDR3 consists of 15 residues. CDR1 LNHDA and CDR2 SQIVND come from the germline V gene (reference sequence). This chain's CDR3 is CASKPGQGNYYGYTF. The CDR3 region has the DNA TGTGCCAGTAAACCGGGACAGGGGAATTACTATGGCTACACCTTC. Together with reference TRBV19 and TRBJ1-2, the CDR3 gives the full variable domain: DGGITQSPKYLFRKEGQNVTLSCEQNLNHDAMYWYRQDPGQGLRLIYYSQIVNDFQKGDIAEGYSVSREKKESFPLTVTSAQKNPTAFYLCASKPGQGNYYGYTFGSGTRLTVV.

V gene TRBV7-2 combines with J gene TRBJ2-7; D gene unclear. The CDR3 covers 13 residues. Deletions cut 3 bases from V and 3 bases from J, with 9 bases between. Germline-derived CDR1 and CDR2 are SGHTA and FQGNSA. The CDR3 loop is CASSFPTVYEQYF. The CDR3 DNA is TGTGCCAGCAGCTTCCCCACAGTCTACGAGCAGTACTTC.

The genes are TRBV11-2 and TRBJ2-2, with 12 bases that match TRBD1. The V gene end was trimmed by 5 bases and the J gene end by 7 bases; junction bases not matched to a gene: 11. Germline CDR1 and CDR2: SGHAT and FQNNGV. This CDR3 comprises 17 residues. CDR3: CASSPRSGQGAHGELFF. The CDR3 nucleotides read TGTGCCAGCAGCCCACGGTCGGGACAGGGGGCCCACGGGGAGCTGTTTTTT.

The chain uses TRBV6-6 and TRBJ2-2; 11 nucleotides line up with TRBD1. The CDR3 totals 15 residues. Germline lookup yields CDR1 MNHNY and CDR2 SVGAGI (reference sequence). With V trimmed by 6 bases and J by 3 bases, 3 bases remained unmatched. CDR3 bases: TGTGCCAGCAGGGGACAGGGGGTTGACACCGGGGAGCTGTTTTTT. Translation: CASRGQGVDTGELFF.

In DNA form, the CDR3 reads TGTGCCAGCAGTGAAAACCCCTTTGGGACAAGTCAGCCCCAGCATTTT. It specifies CASSENPFGTSQPQHF. The chain combines TRBV6-1 with TRBJ1-5; perhaps TRBD1 as D (6 bases). This CDR3 region has 16 residues. Germline V lookup: CDR1 MNHNS, CDR2 SASEGT. Trimming stripped 2 bases from V and 6 bases from J, with 17 bases between.

This chain connects TRBV5-6 to TRBJ1-2; D is unresolved. The CDR3 consists of 15 residues. The V gene's germline CDR1 is SGHDT and CDR2 YYEEEE. V lost 2 bases and J lost 8, with 19 bases in between. This CDR3 reads CASSLISGSFGGYTF. The CDR3 bases are TGTGCCAGCAGCTTAATCTCCGGGAGCTTCGGGGGCTACACCTTC.

This clone was observed a few times. The CDR3 loop reads CASSRRDLGLYGYTF. The CDR3 DNA reads as TGTGCCAGCAGCCGCCGGGACTTAGGTCTCTATGGCTACACCTTC. V and J are TRBV5-8 and TRBJ1-2; D is perhaps TRBD1 (5 bases). V was clipped by 4 bases and J by 4 bases, with 17 bases between them. The CDR3 has 15 residues. Per the germline V gene, CDR1 is SGHTS and CDR2 is YDEGEE. The full variable domain, with the rest looked up from reference TRBV5-8 and TRBJ1-2, is EAGVTQSPTHLIKTRGQQATLRCSPISGHTSVYWYQQALGLGLQFLLWYDEGEERNRGNFPPRFSGRQFPNYSSELNVNALELEDSALYLCASSRRDLGLYGYTFGSGTRLTVV.

This sequence joins TRBV27 and TRBJ1-2; 9 bases are a match to TRBD1. Germline assignment: CDR1 MNHEY and CDR2 SMNVEV (reference sequence). There are 12 residues in the CDR3. V dropped 5 bases and J dropped 6; count of bases not matched to a gene: 1. CDR3 in amino acids: CASSGTGNGYTF. CDR3 DNA: TGTGCCAGCAGTGGGACAGGGAATGGCTACACCTTC.

The V call is TRBV27, the J call TRBJ2-7; 11 bases match TRBD1. CDR1 is MNHEY and CDR2 is SMNVEV in the germline V gene (reference sequence). V shed 9 bases, J shed 5 bases, and the junction held 9 bases outside the gene matches. There are 14 residues in the CDR3. In DNA, the CDR3 is TGTGCCAGTGCGTACCGGACAGGGGGCGACGAGCAGTACTTC. As protein: CASAYRTGGDEQYF.

This clone was observed a handful of times. This chain uses TRBV10-3 with TRBJ2-7; 7 nucleotides align to TRBD1. Germline V lookup: CDR1 ENHRY, CDR2 SYGVKD. CDR3 length: 14 amino acids. The J segment lost 6 bases and the V segment lost 3 bases, leaving 8 bases of the junction unmatched. In DNA, the CDR3 is TGTGCCATCAGTGACCCGAAACAGGGGTCCGAGCAGTACGTC. This sequence encodes CAISDPKQGSEQYV.

The J gene is TRBJ1-4, the V gene TRBV10-3, with 7 nucleotides matching TRBD1. There are 14 residues in the CDR3. V was clipped by 10 bases and J by 6 bases; unmatched bases: 11. Germline loops: CDR1 ENHRY, CDR2 SYGVKD. The CDR3 region is CATRRRDSDEKLFF. CDR3 nucleotides: TGTGCCACCCGGCGGCGGGACAGCGATGAAAAACTGTTTTTT.

The chain couples TRBV10-1 to TRBJ1-1; no clear D. CDR3 length: 14 residues. Germline CDR1 reads WNHNN; CDR2 reads SYGVQD (reference sequence). The V end was cut by 3 bases, the J end by 4 bases, with 12 bases between. CDR3 in DNA: TGCGCCAGCAGTGAAGGAGGGTATAGCACTGAAGCTTTCTTT. The encoded protein is CASSEGGYSTEAFF.

This clone was observed a handful of times. This chain joins TRBV6-1 and TRBJ1-2; possible D gene TRBD1, 5 bases. V was clipped by 5 bases and J by 2 bases, with 9 bases between them. The CDR3 sequence is 13 residues long. Germline-derived CDR1 and CDR2 are MNHNS and SASEGT. CDR3 DNA: TGTGCCAGCAGTTCAGACAGAAACTATGGCTACACCTTC. Protein: CASSSDRNYGYTF.

The chain links TRBV2 to TRBJ1-5, with 7 positions matching TRBD1. V dropped 4 bases and J dropped 4; count of bases not matched to a gene: 4. The germline V gene has CDR1 SNHLY and CDR2 FYNNEI. The CDR3 spans 14 residues. The CDR3 DNA reads TGTGCCAGCAGTGGGGGGACAGTGAATCAGCCCCAGCATTTT. Translating gives CASSGGTVNQPQHF. Full variable domain (remainder filled in from reference TRBV2 and TRBJ1-5): EPEVTQTPSHQVTQMGQEVILRCVPISNHLYFYWYRQILGQKVEFLVSFYNNEISEKSEIFDDQFSVERPDGSNFTLKIRSTKLEDSAMYFCASSGGTVNQPQHFGDGTRLSIL.

This clone was observed a few times. The rearrangement uses TRBV14 and TRBJ2-7, with 14 positions matching TRBD2. Per germline, CDR1 SGHDN and CDR2 FVKESK. The V gene end was trimmed by 3 bases and the J gene end by 3 bases; junction bases not matched to a gene: 4. This CDR3 spans 16 amino acids. Here the CDR3 DNA reads TGTGCCAGCAGCCAGGGACTAGCGGGAGTGGGCTACGAGCAGTACGTC. This encodes CASSQGLAGVGYEQYV.

This rearrangement joins TRBV7-3 to TRBJ2-7; D may be TRBD1 (6 bases). The CDR3 contains 13 residues. CDR1 is SGHTA, CDR2 FQGTGA, per germline. V lost 3 bases to trimming and J lost 0 bases, with 6 bases between them. The chain's CDR3 is CASSLGHSYEQYF. CDR3 nucleotides: TGTGCCAGCAGCTTGGGACACTCCTACGAGCAGTACTTC.

This clone was observed a few times. J is TRBJ1-1 and V is TRBV6-1; D may be TRBD1 (5 bases). Germline V lookup: CDR1 MNHNS, CDR2 SASEGT. The CDR3 covers 13 residues. Deletions cut 7 bases from V and 0 bases from J, with 9 bases between. The CDR3 nucleotides are TGTGCCAGCAATAGACAGATGAACACTGAAGCTTTCTTT. It encodes CASNRQMNTEAFF.

The genes are TRBV28 and TRBJ1-5; the D is unclear. V lost 4 bases and J lost 5, with 6 bases in between. Germline V gene sequence: CDR1 MDHEN, CDR2 SYDVKM. The CDR3 has 12 amino acids. The CDR3 DNA reads TGTGCCAGCAGTTCATCAGATCAGCCCCAGCATTTT. Its protein product is CASSSSDQPQHF.

The V and J genes are TRBV2 and TRBJ2-1, with D possibly matching TRBD2 (6 bases). V was shortened by 7 bases and J by 4 bases, with 11 bases between the two germline ends. Per germline, CDR1 SNHLY and CDR2 FYNNEI. The CDR3 consists of 13 residues. For the CDR3, the DNA is TGTGCCAGCAACAGCGGGCGTTACAATGAGCAGTTCTTC. It yields the protein CASNSGRYNEQFF.

The CDR3 DNA sequence: TGTGCCAGCAGTGAATTAGAGGTGCGGGCGCAGTATTTT. This sequence encodes CASSELEVRAQYF. The J gene is TRBJ2-3, the V gene TRBV6-1; D might be TRBD2 (5 bases). This CDR3 region has 13 residues. With 2 bases removed from V and 10 bases from J, the gap between germline ends came to 13 bases. CDR1 is MNHNS and CDR2 is SASEGT in the germline V gene.

The rearrangement uses TRBV25-1 and TRBJ2-3, with TRBD2 matching 7 bases. With 4 bases clipped from V and 7 bases from J, the junction kept 8 bases outside the gene matches. The germline V gene encodes CDR1 MGHDK and CDR2 SYGVNS. This CDR3 is built from 14 residues. The CDR3 sequence is CASSGWGGRNTQYF. Here the CDR3 DNA reads TGTGCCAGCAGTGGGTGGGGGGGGAGGAATACGCAGTATTTT.

Of note for this clone: Additional DNA sequences in this sample encode the identical CDR3. CDR3: CSAPTGYGYTF. The DNA for the CDR3 is TGCAGTGCCCCGACAGGATATGGCTACACCTTC. The chain is built from TRBV20-1 and TRBJ1-2, with a weak D call TRBD1 (6 bases). This CDR3 spans 11 amino acids. V lost 6 bases and J lost 5, with 10 bases in between. Germline CDR1 and CDR2: DFQATT and SNEGSKA (reference sequence).